The 14 T cell receptor beta chains reported below all come from one sample, sequenced in a study of regulatory T cells in long-lasting Graves disease. Time point denoted: newly diagnosed GD, antithyroid drugs for less than 3 months. PBMC RNA served as the TCR library source. Construction of TCR beta libraries relied on iRepertoire HTBI primers and on Arm-PCR targeting CDR3 regions. In TCRdb, the multiplex PCR reads were re-called with MiXCR into one record per CDR3 protein. The data hold roughly 430,000 distinct CDR3 sequences, with around 15% observed a single time. These data also formed part of another study, on T cells in Graves' hyperthyroidism and ophthalmopathy.

The sample in question was peripheral blood mononuclear cells (PBMCs), obtained at new diagnosis, from a patient treated with antithyroid drugs. Source of these receptors: a woman in her twenties or thirties with Graves disease.

Comment on this clonotype: A clone one base away is much larger, so this may be a read error. The chain recombines TRBV6-1 with TRBJ1-1, with TRBD1 as a possible D gene (6 bases). This CDR3 region has 16 residues. Germline CDR1 reads MNHNS; CDR2 reads SASEGT. The V and J ends lost 5 bases and 5 bases respectively, with 21 bases between them. This CDR3 is CASSKGMSGVGTEAFF. DNA for the CDR3: TGTGCCAGCAGTAAAGGCATGTCAGGGGTAGGTACTGAAGCTTTCTTT.

V is TRBV20-1 and J is TRBJ2-7; D may be TRBD2 (6 bases). CDR1 is DFQATT, CDR2 SNEGSKA, per germline (reference sequence). The CDR3 contains 13 residues. V lost 3 bases to trimming and J lost 0 bases, with 9 bases between them. CDR3 region: CSASKGGSYEQYF. The CDR3 DNA sequence: TGCAGTGCTAGTAAGGGAGGCTCCTACGAGCAGTACTTC.

The V and J genes are TRBV6-5 and TRBJ2-4, with TRBD1 identical over 7 bases. Losses at the gene ends were 1 base for V and 15 bases for J; bases not matched to a gene: 12. This CDR3 region has 14 residues. The V gene's germline CDR1 is MNHEY and CDR2 SVGAGI. The DNA of the CDR3 is TGTGCCAGCAGTTACTTAGGGACCCAGGGGGAACGGTACTTC. Its translation is CASSYLGTQGERYF.

In the case of this clonotype: Mismatch with germline at one junction end may stem from a read error. V is TRBV15 and J is TRBJ2-1; TRBD2 agrees at 8 bases. Germline CDR1 reads LNHNV; CDR2 reads YYDKDF (reference sequence). The CDR3 has 18 amino acids. CDR3 bases: TGTGCCATCAGCAGAGATGACGCGGGAGGATTGTCCTACAATGAGCAGTTCTTC. This gives the protein CAISRDDAGGLSYNEQFF.

This chain links TRBV15 with TRBJ1-2; maybe TRBD1 (5 bases). Looked up from germline, CDR1 is LNHNV and CDR2 is YYDKDF (reference sequence). Trimming left V 5 bases short and J 4 bases short, with 20 bases between. This CDR3 is 16 amino acids long. CDR3 region: CATSSRGPGEGYGYTF. CDR3 DNA sequence: TGTGCCACCAGCTCCCGCGGTCCGGGGGAGGGCTATGGCTACACCTTC.

In its sample, this clonotype was seen many times. The chain recombines TRBV10-3 with TRBJ1-5; D is unclear. Trimming shortened V by 3 bases and J by 3 bases, and 3 bases separated the two germline ends. The CDR3 runs to 12 residues. The germline CDR1 and CDR2 sequences are ENHRY and SYGVKD. In DNA, the CDR3 is TGTGCCATCAGTGACCCCAATCAGCCCCAGCATTTT. Translated, it gives CAISDPNQPQHF.

Comment on this clonotype: This clone may be a read error of a much larger clone one base away. The V gene is TRBV12-3 or TRBV12-4, the J gene TRBJ2-3; D unclear. The DNA end is more similar to TRBJ2-1, so the J call may be wrong. The CDR3 spans 11 residues. The CDR3 protein is CASRGIYEQFF. CDR3 DNA sequence: TGTGCCAGCAGGGGAATCTACGAGCAGTTCTTC.

This clonotype occurred many times. V usage is TRBV27 and J usage is TRBJ2-2; D could derive from TRBD1 or TRBD2 (6 bases each). Germline V CDR1 and CDR2: MNHEY, SMNVEV (reference sequence). The CDR3 extends over 19 amino acids. Trimming removed 6 bases at V and 2 bases at J, with 25 bases between. CDR3 in DNA: TGTGCCAGCAGCCTACGAGTGGAGGGGACAAAGATCAACACCGGGGAGCTGTTTTTT. Translated, it gives CASSLRVEGTKINTGELFF.

This clonotype was recorded many times. The CDR3 sequence is CASSPAWTGFMNTEAFF. The CDR3, as DNA: TGTGCCAGCAGCCCAGCCTGGACAGGTTTCATGAACACTGAAGCTTTCTTT. The J gene is TRBJ1-1, the V gene TRBV7-9, with 7 bases lining up with TRBD1. The germline V gene has CDR1 SEHNR and CDR2 FQNEAQ (reference sequence). Trimming took 5 bases from V and 0 from J; bases not matched to a gene: 12. The CDR3 consists of 17 residues.

This clonotype was picked up many times. The chain uses TRBV28 and TRBJ2-3; D gene unclear. CDR3 size: 11 residues. Germline V gives CDR1 MDHEN, CDR2 SYDVKM. The V end lost 6 bases, the J end lost 8 bases, and 9 bases lay between the germline ends. DNA of the CDR3: TGTGCCAGCAGCCGAGGAAGTACGCAGTATTTT. Encoded protein: CASSRGSTQYF.

This clonotype was found many times. This chain connects TRBV18 to TRBJ1-1; 8 positions match TRBD1. The CDR3 loop spans 15 amino acids. Germline V lookup: CDR1 KGHSH, CDR2 LQKENI. Trimming removed 4 bases from V and 1 base from J; junction bases left unmatched: 5. The CDR3, as DNA: TGTGCCAGCTCACTTCGACAGGGGAAGAACACTGAAGCTTTCTTT. Encoded protein: CASSLRQGKNTEAFF. The complete variable domain, with remaining parts taken from reference TRBV18 and TRBJ1-1, reads NAGVMQNPRHLVRRRGQEARLRCSPMKGHSHVYWYRQLPEEGLKFMVYLQKENIIDESGMPKERFSAEFPKEGPSILRIQQVVRGDSAAYFCASSLRQGKNTEAFFGQGTRLTVV.

This chain joins TRBV5-5 and TRBJ2-1, with TRBD1 identical over 8 bases. There are 18 residues in the CDR3. Losses at the gene ends were 0 bases for V and 6 bases for J; bases not matched to a gene: 14. Germline loops: CDR1 SGHKS, CDR2 YYEKEE (reference sequence). The CDR3 nucleotides read TGTGCCAGCAGCTTGGGGCGGACCGGGACAGGCCTCGGCAATGAGCAGTTCTTC. Its protein product is CASSLGRTGTGLGNEQFF.

With regard to this clonotype: A much larger clonotype is one base distant, so this may be a read error. In DNA, the CDR3 is TGTGCCAGCAGCGGCCTCCTAGCGGGAGGGCACAACGAGCAGTTCTTC. Translated: CASSGLLAGGHNEQFF. This rearrangement joins TRBV11-3 to TRBJ2-1; 12 nucleotides align to TRBD2. Germline CDR1 SGHNT, CDR2 YENEEA. The CDR3 contains 16 residues.

This clonotype was seen repeatedly, ten times or more. This chain links TRBV11-2 with TRBJ1-4, with TRBD1 matching 8 bases. V gave up 3 bases and J gave up 3 bases; unmatched junction bases: 0. Germline values: CDR1 SGHAT, CDR2 FQNNGV. The CDR3 loop spans 14 amino acids. DNA for the CDR3: TGTGCCAGCAGCTTGACAGGGGCTAATGAAAAACTGTTTTTT. Protein: CASSLTGANEKLFF.